This T cell receptor beta chain was sequenced for a study of shared clonotypes between healthy human individuals (TCRdb year 2020). As for the study more broadly: A couple of women and three men aged 18 to 49 years were included in the cohort. For each donor, CD4 naive and CD4 memory were each given three plates, CD8 naive was given two plates, and CD8 memory was given one plate. To estimate repertoire size and how much clonotype sharing occurs between individuals, the study deeply sequenced the blood TCR repertoires of five healthy adults. Different laboratories and diverse techniques were used to prepare libraries and sequence TCR repertoires, to increase sequencing depth and limit assay-specific biases. Leukapheresis yielded between about 0.94 and 9.5 billion PBMCs per donor. What the research found in general, with its limitations: Higher generation probabilities were observed for clonotypes shared by all four sorted-subset donors than for non-shared clonotypes. The small number of donors limited the genetic and exposure-history diversity represented. Even with the large sequencing depth, rarefaction of the sorted-subset datasets indicated that sequencing was incomplete. Based on pairwise subsampling, the degree of clonotype sharing among donors was expected to be affected by sequencing depth. Naive subsets generally had larger estimated clonotype richness than memory subsets did. Sharing across a few donors was observed for around 5% of naive CD4, 3.5% of naive CD8, 2% to 2.5% of memory CD4, and over 0.3% of memory CD8 clonotypes. Sampling was restricted to blood, and TCR repertoires in tissue are likely to differ from TCR repertoires in blood.

Donors were healthy HIV-negative adults with no recently reported acute infections or vaccinations. Every donor was a Caucasian adult living in Nashville, Tennessee, USA. Magnetic negative selection was used to enrich CD4+ T cells, after which naive cells were positively selected on CD45RA and the negative fraction became the memory subset. Blood was collected by leukapheresis, and PBMCs were isolated by Ficoll-Histopaque density gradient centrifugation and then cryopreserved in liquid nitrogen vapor phase. Analytical flow cytometry was used to check the purity and quantity of each magnetically sorted T cell population. Genomic DNA was isolated from every sorted fraction and measured by UV absorbance on a Nanodrop 2000c. About this clone: Its antigen is unknown. No base quality information exists; no much larger clone differs at one position.

Using the deep immunoSEQ assay, multiplex PCR amplified TCR CDR3 regions from genomic DNA. For each cell subset, the extracted genomic DNA was distributed evenly across all wells of several immunoSEQ 96-well plates, and each plate served as one replicate. Each replicate PCR for sorted subsets received 200 ng genomic DNA, equal to about 30,000 T cell genomes. Purified libraries were quantified with a Qubit 3.0 fluorometer, sized on a Bioanalyzer 2100, and re-quantified with the KAPA Library Quantification kit. Each immunoSEQ 96-well plate was sequenced on its own single-read 150-cycle Illumina NextSeq 550 flow cell. Turning to the authors' computational methods: The immunoSEQ output contained only junctional sequences without quality scores, so filtering could not match that applied to full-length reads. Sequences were annotated with PyIR, a Python wrapper for IgBLAST v1.9, using IMGT germline references to assign V/J genes and CDR3. Reads with weak V/J assignments (E-value above 1e-6), missing CDR3, stop codons, out-of-frame junctions, or ambiguous translated residues were removed. V3J clonotypes were defined as sequences sharing the same inferred V gene, J gene, and CDR3 amino acid sequence. Percentage overlap between repertoires was computed as shared unique clonotypes divided by the size of the smaller repertoire. Repertoire richness was assessed with RTK rarefaction, the Chao1 estimator, and Recon v2.1 estimates of unobserved clonotypes. OLGA was used to compute generation probabilities for all TCRbeta clonotypes that the gDNA method yielded from a handful of donors. Here the immuneACCESS table is served through TCRdb, limited to in-frame sequences with V and J called. Missing clones are a known gap in these copies; in checked studies unresolved V genes cover under half, and the rest lacks a known reason. The D gene and trimming were derived from the DNA, and the V and J assignments and clone size from that table. This sample lists 950,000 to 1,100,000 clones; approximately 72% were detected once. Of the sample, about 1.4% falls within the top ten clones.

The CDR3 starts with the cysteine, ends with the phenylalanine, and has 14 residues. Only CDR3 DNA remains: 42 bases, in frame from the first base. The germline V gene specifies SGHRS as CDR1 and YFSETQ as CDR2. Trimming removed 2 bases from V and 10 bases from J, leaving 13 bases between the germline ends. The sequencing input was memory CD4+ T cells sorted from blood. The meaning of the sample's cell subset or site label: CD45RA-negative fraction. The chain uses TRBV5-1 and TRBJ1-6; the D gene is perhaps TRBD1, on 6 matching bases. This sequence originates from a man between 18 and 35 years old in good health. The CDR3 region reads CASSFELQGSPLHF. The nucleotide sequence reads as follows: TGCGCCAGCAGCTTCGAATTACAGGGCTCACCCCTCCACTTT.